This TCR beta chain was documented in a study of T-cell memory formation after mild COVID-19. Study information: Largely, the TCR clusters proved donor specific.

This clonotype was recorded a few times. What it binds is unknown. Whole-study results and caveats: From day 15 to 85, contracting clones were balanced between CD4 and CD8, whereas later expanders leaned toward CD4+.

V gave up 3 bases and J gave up 2 bases; unmatched junction bases: 9. The CDR3 is 16 residues long. CDR1 MNHEY and CDR2 SVGEGT come from the germline V gene. From the 5' RACE reads, TCRdb called clonotypes with MiXCR, one entry per CDR3 protein. The repertoire holds approximately 570,000 distinct CDR3 sequences, with about a sixth as singletons. This clonotype was obtained from an adult woman who had mild COVID-19 (a few samples of this study predate the infection). Cell type and time point are not known. The chain uses TRBV6-2 or TRBV6-3 and TRBJ2-7; TRBD2 aligns across 8 bases. The sequencing input was PBMCs or a T cell subset sorted from them (not recorded which). The CDR3 DNA follows: TGTGCCAGCAGTTATCGCACCATTAGCGGGACCTACGAGCAGTACTTC. This codes for CASSYRTISGTYEQYF.